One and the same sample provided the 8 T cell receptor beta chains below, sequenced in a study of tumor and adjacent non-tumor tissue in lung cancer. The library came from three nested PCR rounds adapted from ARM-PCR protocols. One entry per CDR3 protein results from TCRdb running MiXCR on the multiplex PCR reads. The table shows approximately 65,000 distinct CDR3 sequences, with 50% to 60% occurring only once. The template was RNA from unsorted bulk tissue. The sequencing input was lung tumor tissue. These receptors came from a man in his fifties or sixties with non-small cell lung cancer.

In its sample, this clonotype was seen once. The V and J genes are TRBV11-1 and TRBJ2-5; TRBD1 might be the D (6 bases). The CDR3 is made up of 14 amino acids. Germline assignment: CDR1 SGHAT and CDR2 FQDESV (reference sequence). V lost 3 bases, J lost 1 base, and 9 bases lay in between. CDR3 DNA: TGTGCCAGCAGCTTGACAGGAAGCCAAGAGACCCAGTACTTC. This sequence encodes CASSLTGSQETQYF.

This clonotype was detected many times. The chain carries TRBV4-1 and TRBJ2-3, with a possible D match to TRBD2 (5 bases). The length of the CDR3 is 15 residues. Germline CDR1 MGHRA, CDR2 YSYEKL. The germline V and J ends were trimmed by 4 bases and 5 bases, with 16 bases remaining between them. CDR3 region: CASSRQAGSLDTQYF. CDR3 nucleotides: TGCGCCAGCAGCCGTCAGGCGGGTAGCCTAGATACGCAGTATTTT.

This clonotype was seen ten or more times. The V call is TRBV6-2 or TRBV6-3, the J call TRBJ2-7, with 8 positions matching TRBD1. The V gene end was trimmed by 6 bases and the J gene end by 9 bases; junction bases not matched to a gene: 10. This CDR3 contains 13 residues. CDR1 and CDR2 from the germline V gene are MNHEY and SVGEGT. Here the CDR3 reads CASRPGTGEVQYF. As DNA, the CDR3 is TGTGCCAGCAGACCTGGGACAGGCGAGGTGCAGTACTTC.

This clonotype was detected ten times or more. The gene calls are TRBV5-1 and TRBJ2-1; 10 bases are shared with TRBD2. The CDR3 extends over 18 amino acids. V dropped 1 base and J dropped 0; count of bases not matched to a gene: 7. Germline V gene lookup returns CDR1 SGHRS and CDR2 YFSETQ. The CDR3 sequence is CASSLRASGSGSYNEQFF. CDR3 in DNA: TGCGCCAGCAGCTTGAGGGCTAGCGGGAGTGGCTCCTACAATGAGCAGTTCTTC.

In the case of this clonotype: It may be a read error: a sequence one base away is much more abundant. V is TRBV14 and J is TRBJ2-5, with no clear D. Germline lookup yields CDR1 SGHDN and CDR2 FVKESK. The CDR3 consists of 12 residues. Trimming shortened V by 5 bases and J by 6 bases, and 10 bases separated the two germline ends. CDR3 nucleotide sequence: TGTGCCAGCAGCTGGCAGATACAGACCCAGTACTTC. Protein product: CASSWQIQTQYF.

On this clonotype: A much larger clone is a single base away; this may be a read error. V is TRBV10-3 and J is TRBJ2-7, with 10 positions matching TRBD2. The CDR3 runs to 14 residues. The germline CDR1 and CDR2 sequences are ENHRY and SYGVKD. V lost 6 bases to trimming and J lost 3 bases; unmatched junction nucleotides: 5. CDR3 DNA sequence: TGTGCCATCAGCGGGACTAGCGAGATCTACGAGCAGTACTTC. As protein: CAISGTSEIYEQYF.

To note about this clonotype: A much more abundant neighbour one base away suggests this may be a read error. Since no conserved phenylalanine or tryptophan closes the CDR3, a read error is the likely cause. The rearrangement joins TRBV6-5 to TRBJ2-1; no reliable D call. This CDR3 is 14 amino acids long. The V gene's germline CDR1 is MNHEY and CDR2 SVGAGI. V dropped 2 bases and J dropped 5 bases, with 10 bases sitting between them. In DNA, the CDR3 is TGTGCCAGCAGTTACAGGAGAACCAACAATGAGCAGTTCTCC. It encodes CASSYRRTNNEQFS.

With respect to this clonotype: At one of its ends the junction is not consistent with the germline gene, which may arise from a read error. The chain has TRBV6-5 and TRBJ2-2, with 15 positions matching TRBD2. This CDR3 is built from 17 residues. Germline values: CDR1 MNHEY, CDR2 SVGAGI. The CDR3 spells CASLAWTSGGEYGELPF. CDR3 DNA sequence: TGTGCCAGCCTGGCGTGGACTAGCGGGGGGGAGTACGGGGAGCTGCCTTTT.